Sequencing of this T cell receptor (beta chain) was carried out in a study of shared clonotypes between healthy human individuals. Study observations and caveats: Naive subsets tended to show greater estimated richness than memory subsets.

A note on this clone: Antigen: not known.

Generated by immunoSEQ multiplex PCR, the TCRdb table keeps only in-frame clones and is missing some. The data contain around 1.5 million clones, 95% to 99% of them singletons. Germline V gene sequence: CDR1 SNHLY, CDR2 FYNNEI. This CDR3 region has 14 residues. Deletions cut 7 bases from V and 0 bases from J, with 12 bases between. Sequencing used naive CD4+ T cells sorted from blood. Subset defined: CD45RA+ positively selected. V and J are TRBV2 and TRBJ1-1; D remains ambiguous. This TCR came from a young man in good health. The chain's CDR3 is CASISDMVNTEAFF. The CDR3 DNA reads TGTGCCAGCATCTCAGACATGGTGAACACTGAAGCTTTCTTT.